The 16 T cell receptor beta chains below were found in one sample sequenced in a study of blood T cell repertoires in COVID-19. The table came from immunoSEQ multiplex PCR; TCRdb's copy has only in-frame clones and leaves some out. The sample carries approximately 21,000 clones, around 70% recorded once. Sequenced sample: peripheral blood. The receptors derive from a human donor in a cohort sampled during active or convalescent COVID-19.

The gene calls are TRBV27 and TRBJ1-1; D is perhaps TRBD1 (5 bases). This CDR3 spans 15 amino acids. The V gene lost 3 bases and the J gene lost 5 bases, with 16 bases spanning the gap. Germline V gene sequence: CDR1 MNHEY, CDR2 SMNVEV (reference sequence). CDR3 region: CASSFYGGGETEAFF. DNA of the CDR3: TGTGCCAGCAGTTTCTATGGCGGGGGGGAGACTGAAGCTTTCTTT.

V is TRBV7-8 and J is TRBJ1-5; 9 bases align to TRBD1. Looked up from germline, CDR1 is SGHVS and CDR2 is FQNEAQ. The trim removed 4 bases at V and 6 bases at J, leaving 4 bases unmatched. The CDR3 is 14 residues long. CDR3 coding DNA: TGTGCCAGCAGCTATACAGGGGGCGGTCAGCCCCAGCATTTT. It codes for CASSYTGGGQPQHF.

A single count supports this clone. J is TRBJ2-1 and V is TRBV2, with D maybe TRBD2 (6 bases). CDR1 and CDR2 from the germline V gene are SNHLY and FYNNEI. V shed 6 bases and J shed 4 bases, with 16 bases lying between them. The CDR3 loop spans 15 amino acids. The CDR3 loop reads CASSPPSAIYNEQFF. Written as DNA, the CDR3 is TGTGCCAGCAGCCCGCCTAGCGCGATTTACAATGAGCAGTTCTTC.

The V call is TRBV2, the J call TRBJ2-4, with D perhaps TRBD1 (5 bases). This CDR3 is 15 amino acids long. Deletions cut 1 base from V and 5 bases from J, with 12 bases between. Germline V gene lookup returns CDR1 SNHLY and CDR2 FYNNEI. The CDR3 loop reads CASSEVGQSQNIQYF. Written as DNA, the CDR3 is TGTGCCAGCAGTGAAGTGGGGCAGAGTCAAAACATTCAGTACTTC.

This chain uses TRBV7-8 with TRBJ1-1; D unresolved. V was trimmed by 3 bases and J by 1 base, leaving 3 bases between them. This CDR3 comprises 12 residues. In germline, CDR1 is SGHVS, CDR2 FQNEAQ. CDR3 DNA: TGTGCCAGCAGCTTCTCGAACACTGAAGCTTTCTTT. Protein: CASSFSNTEAFF.

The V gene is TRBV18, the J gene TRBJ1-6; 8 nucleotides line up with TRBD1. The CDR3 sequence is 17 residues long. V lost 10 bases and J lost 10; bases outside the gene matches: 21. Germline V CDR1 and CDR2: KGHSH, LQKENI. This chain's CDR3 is CAITDILLGPGGSPLHF. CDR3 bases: TGTGCCATAACAGATATACTTTTGGGACCAGGGGGCTCACCCCTCCACTTT.

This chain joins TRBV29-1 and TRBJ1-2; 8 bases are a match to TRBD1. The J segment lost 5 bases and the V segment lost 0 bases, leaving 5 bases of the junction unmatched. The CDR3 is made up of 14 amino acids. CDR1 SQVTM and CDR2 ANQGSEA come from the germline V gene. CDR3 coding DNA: TGCAGCGTTGAAGAGGCAGGGGGCGGTTATGGCTACACCTTC. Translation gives CSVEEAGGGYGYTF. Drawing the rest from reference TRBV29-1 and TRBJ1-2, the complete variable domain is SAVISQKPSRDICQRGTSLTIQCQVDSQVTMMFWYRQQPGQSLTLIATANQGSEATYESGFVIDKFPISRPNLTFSTLTVSNMSPEDSSIYLCSVEEAGGGYGYTFGSGTRLTVV.

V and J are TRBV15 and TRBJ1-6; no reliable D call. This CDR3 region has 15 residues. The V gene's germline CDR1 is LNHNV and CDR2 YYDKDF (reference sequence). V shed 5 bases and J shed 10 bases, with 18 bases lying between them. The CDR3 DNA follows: TGTGCCACCAGCCTTTTCTCCGGGAAAGGCTCACCCCTCCACTTT. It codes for CATSLFSGKGSPLHF.

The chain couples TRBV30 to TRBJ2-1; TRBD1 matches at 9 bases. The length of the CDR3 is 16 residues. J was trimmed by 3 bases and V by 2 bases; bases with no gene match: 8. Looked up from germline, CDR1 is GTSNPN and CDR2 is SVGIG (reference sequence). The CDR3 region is CAWSLLPGQGYNEQFF. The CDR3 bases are TGTGCCTGGAGTCTCTTGCCGGGACAGGGCTACAATGAGCAGTTCTTC.

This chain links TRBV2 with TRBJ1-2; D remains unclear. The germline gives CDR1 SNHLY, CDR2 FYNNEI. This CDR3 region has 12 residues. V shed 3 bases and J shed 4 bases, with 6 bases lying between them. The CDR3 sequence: CASSERGYGYTF. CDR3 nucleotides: TGTGCCAGCAGTGAGCGGGGCTATGGCTACACCTTC.

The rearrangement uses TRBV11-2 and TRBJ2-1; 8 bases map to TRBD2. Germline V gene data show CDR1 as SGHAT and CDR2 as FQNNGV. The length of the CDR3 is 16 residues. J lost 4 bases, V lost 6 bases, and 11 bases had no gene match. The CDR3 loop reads CASRFWLKRGYNEQFF. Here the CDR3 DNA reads TGTGCCAGCAGGTTCTGGCTGAAGCGGGGGTACAATGAGCAGTTCTTC.

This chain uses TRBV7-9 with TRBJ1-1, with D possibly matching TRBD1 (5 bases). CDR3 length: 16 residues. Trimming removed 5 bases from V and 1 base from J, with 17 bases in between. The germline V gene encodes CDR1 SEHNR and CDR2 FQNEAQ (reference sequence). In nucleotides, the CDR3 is TGTGCCAGCAGCCACCCGATACGGGGGTCGAACACTGAAGCTTTCTTT. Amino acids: CASSHPIRGSNTEAFF.

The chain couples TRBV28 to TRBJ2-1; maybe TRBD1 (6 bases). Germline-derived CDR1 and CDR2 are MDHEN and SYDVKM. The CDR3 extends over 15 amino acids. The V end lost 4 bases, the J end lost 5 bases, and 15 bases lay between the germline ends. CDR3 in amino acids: CASSSTGTYDNEQFF. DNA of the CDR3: TGTGCCAGCAGTTCGACCGGGACATATGACAATGAGCAGTTCTTC.

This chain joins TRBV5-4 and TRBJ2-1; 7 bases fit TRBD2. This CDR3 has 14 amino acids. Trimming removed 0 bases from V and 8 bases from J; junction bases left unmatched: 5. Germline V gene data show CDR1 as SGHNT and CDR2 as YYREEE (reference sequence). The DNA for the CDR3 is TGTGCCAGCAGCTTGGGGGGGGGTAACTATGAGCAGTTCTTC. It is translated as CASSLGGGNYEQFF.

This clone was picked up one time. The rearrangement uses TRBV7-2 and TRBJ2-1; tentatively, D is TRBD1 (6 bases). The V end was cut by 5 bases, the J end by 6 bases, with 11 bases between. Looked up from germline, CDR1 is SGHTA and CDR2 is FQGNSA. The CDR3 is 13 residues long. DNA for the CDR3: TGTGCCAGCAGCCGCGGACAGTTCAATGAGCAGTTCTTC. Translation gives CASSRGQFNEQFF.

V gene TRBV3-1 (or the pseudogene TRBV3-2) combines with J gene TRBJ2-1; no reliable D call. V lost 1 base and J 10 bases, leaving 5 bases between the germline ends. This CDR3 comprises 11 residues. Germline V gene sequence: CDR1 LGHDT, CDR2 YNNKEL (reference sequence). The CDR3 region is CASSQGAEQFF. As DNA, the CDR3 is TGTGCCAGCAGCCAAGGGGCGGAGCAGTTCTTC.